These 9 T cell receptor beta chains originate from one sample sequenced in a study of CD4 T cells in relation to SARS-CoV-2 and coronaviruses. Unexposed donor CD4+ T cells date from about 2011-2018, before the COVID-19 pandemic. The cells were cultured for approximately 10 days before CD4+ T cells were isolated. Sequencing was performed with immunoSEQ multiplex PCR; in TCRdb, only in-frame clones are kept and a portion is missing. The table records approximately 30,000 clones, around three quarters of them present only once. Their specific antigens are unknown. The sequencing sample was made of CD4+ T cells from PBMCs, cultured in vitro. Receptors were obtained from a human donor in good health.

This clone was detected only a few times. One end of the junction is discordant with germline, which a read error may explain. This sequence joins TRBV5-1 and TRBJ1-4, with unresolved D. The CDR3 sequence is 11 residues long. Germline CDR1 is SGHRS and CDR2 is YFSETQ. The chain's CDR3 is CASGFNEKLFF. The CDR3 DNA reads as TGCGCCAGCGGCTTTAATGAAAAACTGTTTTTT.

The rearrangement uses TRBV11-2 and TRBJ2-3, with D unclear. The V end lost 3 bases, the J end lost 5 bases, and 6 bases lay between the germline ends. Germline CDR1 reads SGHAT; CDR2 reads FQNNGV. This CDR3 contains 12 residues. This CDR3 reads CASSFLQDTQYF. The CDR3 bases are TGTGCCAGCAGCTTTCTACAAGATACGCAGTATTTT.

Only a few counts were recorded for this clone. The chain combines TRBV2 with TRBJ2-2; D remains unclear. V was shortened by 4 bases and J by 4 bases, with 7 bases between the two germline ends. The CDR3 is 13 amino acids. Germline loops: CDR1 SNHLY, CDR2 FYNNEI. CDR3 bases: TGTGCCAGCAGTGTTGTAGGCACCGGGGAGCTGTTTTTT. It translates to CASSVVGTGELFF. Full variable domain (rest looked up from reference TRBV2 and TRBJ2-2): EPEVTQTPSHQVTQMGQEVILRCVPISNHLYFYWYRQILGQKVEFLVSFYNNEISEKSEIFDDQFSVERPDGSNFTLKIRSTKLEDSAMYFCASSVVGTGELFFGEGSRLTVL.

The rearrangement joins TRBV12-5 to TRBJ2-5; 10 nucleotides match TRBD2. CDR1 is LGHNT, CDR2 FRNRAP, per germline. This CDR3 comprises 15 residues. Losses at the gene ends were 1 base for V and 2 bases for J; bases not matched to a gene: 1. The CDR3 DNA reads as TGTGCTAGTGGTTTGGGACTAGCGGGTCAAGAGACCCAGTACTTC. This encodes CASGLGLAGQETQYF.

A few counts support this clone. This chain connects TRBV19 to TRBJ2-2; D remains unclear. The CDR3 totals 13 residues. Germline V gene lookup returns CDR1 LNHDA and CDR2 SQIVND (reference sequence). V shed 3 bases and J shed 7 bases, with 9 bases lying between them. The CDR3 nucleotides read TGTGCCAGTAGTATTTGGAGCGACGGGGAGCTGTTTTTT. The encoded protein is CASSIWSDGELFF.

This clone was seen more than once but under ten times. The chain couples TRBV4-1 to TRBJ2-1, with 8 bases lining up with TRBD2. Germline CDR1 reads MGHRA; CDR2 reads YSYEKL. The V and J ends lost 2 bases and 9 bases, in that order; junction bases with no gene match: 15. CDR3 length equals 17 residues. The CDR3 reads CASSQSSGFSRPSEQFF. The CDR3 DNA reads TGCGCCAGCAGCCAATCTAGCGGGTTCTCCCGCCCTAGTGAGCAGTTCTTC.

This clone was detected only a few times. V gene TRBV4-1 combines with J gene TRBJ1-2; possible D gene TRBD1, 6 bases. The CDR3 extends over 15 amino acids. The V end was cut by 5 bases, the J end by 7 bases, with 20 bases between. Germline V CDR1 and CDR2: MGHRA, YSYEKL. CDR3 nucleotides: TGCGCCAGCAGCGGGATCGACAGGTCTGGGCCTGGCTACACCTTC. It specifies CASSGIDRSGPGYTF.

This chain joins TRBV2 and TRBJ2-3; 12 bases map to TRBD2. The trim removed 6 bases at V and 4 bases at J, leaving 5 bases unmatched. CDR3 length: 15 residues. From germline, CDR1 is SNHLY and CDR2 FYNNEI. CDR3 nucleotides: TGTGCCAGCAGCCTAGGACTAGCGGGATCAGATACGCAGTATTTT. Its protein product is CASSLGLAGSDTQYF.

The chain employs TRBV4-3 and TRBJ2-3, with 9 nucleotides matching TRBD2. This CDR3 is 15 amino acids long. Germline trimming cut 0 bases from V and 4 bases from J; bases unmatched to any gene: 2. Germline V CDR1 and CDR2: LGHNA, YSLEER. The CDR3 sequence is CASSQDSGSADTQYF. The CDR3 region has the DNA TGCGCCAGCAGCCAAGATAGCGGGAGTGCAGATACGCAGTATTTT.